This T cell receptor (beta chain) was profiled in a study of blood T cell repertoires in COVID-19. Across the study: Some COVID-19 samples were acute and others convalescent; all came from the United States, Italy and Spain.

CDR3 size: 12 residues. V was clipped by 6 bases and J by 2 bases, with 8 bases between them. Germline V CDR1 and CDR2: SGHDT, YYEEEE. Original data processing: Amplifying reference gene primers gave estimates of nucleated cell counts. The repertoire was sequenced with immunoSEQ multiplex PCR; TCRdb's copy has only in-frame clones and lacks some. The DNA gave D and trimming, while V, J and clone size come from that table. The sample comprises 410,000 or so clones, about nine tenths of which are singletons, and 1.4% rests with the top ten. The chain joins TRBV5-6 to TRBJ1-2; maybe TRBD1 (6 bases). Source material: peripheral blood. The clonotype comes from a woman in her twenties or thirties with active or convalescent COVID-19. The CDR3 reads CASNDRNYGYTF. The CDR3 DNA follows: TGTGCCAGCAACGACAGGAACTATGGCTACACCTTC.